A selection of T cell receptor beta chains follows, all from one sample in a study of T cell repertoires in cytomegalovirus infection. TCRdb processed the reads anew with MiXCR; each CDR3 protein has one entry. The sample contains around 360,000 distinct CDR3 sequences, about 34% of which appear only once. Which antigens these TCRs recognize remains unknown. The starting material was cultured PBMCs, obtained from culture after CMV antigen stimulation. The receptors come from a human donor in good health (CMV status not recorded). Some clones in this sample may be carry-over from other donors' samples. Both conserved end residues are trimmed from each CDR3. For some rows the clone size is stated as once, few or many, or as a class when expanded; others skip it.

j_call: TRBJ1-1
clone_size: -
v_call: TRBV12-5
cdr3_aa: ASGTTGHSAEAF

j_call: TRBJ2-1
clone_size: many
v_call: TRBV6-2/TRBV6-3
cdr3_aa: ASSPVYQTVEQF

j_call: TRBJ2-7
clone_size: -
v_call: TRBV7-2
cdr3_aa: ASSKPRFPSYEQY

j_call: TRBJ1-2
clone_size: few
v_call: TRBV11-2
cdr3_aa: ASSLPGTLFYGYT

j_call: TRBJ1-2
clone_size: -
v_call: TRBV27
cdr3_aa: ASSPAGTGNYGYT

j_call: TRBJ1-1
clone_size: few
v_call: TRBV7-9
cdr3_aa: ASSLTLSGGEAF

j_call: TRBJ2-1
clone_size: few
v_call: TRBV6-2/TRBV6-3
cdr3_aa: ASSYSSRTSRSYNEQF

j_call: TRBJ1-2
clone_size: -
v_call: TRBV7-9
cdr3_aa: ASSLPKSENYGYT

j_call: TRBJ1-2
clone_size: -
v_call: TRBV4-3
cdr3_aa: ASSQDFSENYGYT

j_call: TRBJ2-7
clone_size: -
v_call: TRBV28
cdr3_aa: ASSLGTGGKSEQY

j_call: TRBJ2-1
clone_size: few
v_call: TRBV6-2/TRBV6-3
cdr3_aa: ASSYQTSGRRF

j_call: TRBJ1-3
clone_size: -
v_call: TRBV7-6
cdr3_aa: ASTPGAGGNTIY

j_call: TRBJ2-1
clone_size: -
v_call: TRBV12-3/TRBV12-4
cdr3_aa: ASSPRESGYNEQF

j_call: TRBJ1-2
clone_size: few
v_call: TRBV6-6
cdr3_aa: ASTPGRDGYT

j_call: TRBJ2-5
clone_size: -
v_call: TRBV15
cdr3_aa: ATSRDTSGQETQY

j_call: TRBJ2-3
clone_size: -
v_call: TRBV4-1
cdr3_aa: ASSRTLGRGTDTQY

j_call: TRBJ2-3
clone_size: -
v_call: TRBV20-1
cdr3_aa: SAKAGSTDTQY

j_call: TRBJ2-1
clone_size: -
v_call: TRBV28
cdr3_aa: ASSFEGLNEQF

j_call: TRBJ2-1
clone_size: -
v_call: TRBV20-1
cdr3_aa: SARVSGLAGDPRF

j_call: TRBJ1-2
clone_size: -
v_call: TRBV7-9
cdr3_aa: ASSLVVAGNGYT

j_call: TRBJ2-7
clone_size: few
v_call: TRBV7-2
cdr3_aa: ASSSTTRGSYEQY

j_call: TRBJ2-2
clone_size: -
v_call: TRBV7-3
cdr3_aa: ASSLSRGALF

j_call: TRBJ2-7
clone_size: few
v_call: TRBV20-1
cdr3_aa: SARDPFQRLAGVVSYEQY

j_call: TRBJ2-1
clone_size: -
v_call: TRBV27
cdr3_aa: ASSAGLGVGEDEQF

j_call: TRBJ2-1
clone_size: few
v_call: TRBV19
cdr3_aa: ASSTTSGAINEQF

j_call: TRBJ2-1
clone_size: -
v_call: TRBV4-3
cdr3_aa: ASSQEWDVGGNEQF

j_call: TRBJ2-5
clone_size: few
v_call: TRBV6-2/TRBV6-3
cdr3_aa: ASSRSGRETQY

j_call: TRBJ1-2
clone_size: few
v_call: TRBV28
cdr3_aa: ASSLDLITVEGFT

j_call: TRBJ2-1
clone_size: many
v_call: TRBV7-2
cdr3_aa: ASSSFGGGSYNEQF